Given below is one T cell receptor beta chain in context. This record belongs to a study of blood T cell repertoires in COVID-19. About the research overall: Sites in the United States, Italy and Spain provided acute and convalescent COVID-19 samples.

Cohorts were determined from participant-reported clinical history. V lost 8 bases, J lost 4 bases, and 17 bases lay in between. Germline V gene lookup returns CDR1 MGHRA and CDR2 YSYEKL. The CDR3 has 15 residues. Libraries were prepared by immunoSEQ multiplex PCR; TCRdb keeps only in-frame clonotypes and omits some of them. Here the sample spans about 350,000 clones, around 87% being singletons. This clonotype originated in a woman under 40 who had recovered from COVID-19. Sample: PBMCs or T cells enriched from blood (not recorded which). The chain uses TRBV4-1 and TRBJ2-2, with a tentative D call TRBD2 (5 bases). CDR3 in amino acids: CASAADSTTTGELFF. Here the CDR3 DNA reads TGCGCCAGCGCTGCGGACTCCACCACCACCGGGGAGCTGTTTTTT.